A selection of T cell receptor beta chains follows, all from one sample in a study of early T cells in non-severe SARS-CoV-2 infection. Via MiXCR, TCRdb re-called the 5' RACE reads, giving one row per CDR3 protein. The data hold about 60,000 distinct CDR3 sequences, with roughly 18% observed a single time. Sequenced here: whole blood, sampled at baseline. The receptors here all came from an adult who was a healthcare worker with PCR-confirmed SARS-CoV-2 infection or an uninfected control (not recorded which). CDR3s include the opening cysteine and the closing phenylalanine or tryptophan. The D gene is left open where the match is weak. Clone size is stated in some rows and not others, as once, few, many or a class when expanded.

V	size	D	J	DNA	CDR3
TRBV20-1	few	-	TRBJ2-7	TGCAGTGCCGCCTACCTCAGTGGCTCCTACGAGCAGTACTTC	CSAAYLSGSYEQYF
TRBV7-9	-	-	TRBJ2-5	TGTGCCAGCAGCGTACTAGGGATTCAAGAGACCCAGTACTTC	CASSVLGIQETQYF
TRBV7-9	few	-	TRBJ1-2	TGTGCCAGCAGCTCCGCTGCGAACTATGGCTACACCTTC	CASSSAANYGYTF
TRBV18	few	-	TRBJ2-3	TGTGCCAGCTCAGACCGATTCCGCACAGATACGCAGTATTTT	CASSDRFRTDTQYF
TRBV7-2	many	-	TRBJ2-7	TGTGCCAGCAGCCCGGAGGGCTGGTACGAGCAGTACTTC	CASSPEGWYEQYF
TRBV4-2	few	TRBD2	TRBJ2-3	TGTGCCAGCAGCCAAGATTCAGCGGGGGGCACAGATACGCAGTATTTT	CASSQDSAGGTDTQYF
TRBV28	-	TRBD1	TRBJ1-4	TGTGCCAGCAGGAGGACAGGGGTTGAAAAACTGTTTTTT	CASRRTGVEKLFF
TRBV5-1	few	-	TRBJ2-3	TGCGCCAGCAGCTTGAGCGCATTCGGCACAGATACGCAGTATTTT	CASSLSAFGTDTQYF
TRBV11-2	-	-	TRBJ2-1	TGTGCCAGCAGCTTATTGCCAGGTTATGTAAATGAGCAGTTCTTC	CASSLLPGYVNEQFF
TRBV7-2	-	TRBD1	TRBJ1-1	TGTGCCAGCAGCTTACAGGGGGCCATGAACACTGAAGCTTTCTTT	CASSLQGAMNTEAFF
TRBV6-2/TRBV6-3	many	-	TRBJ1-1	TGTGCCAGCAGCAGCGGGATGAACACTGAAGCTTTCTTT	CASSSGMNTEAFF
TRBV25-1	many	-	TRBJ2-1	TGTGCCAGTGCGTCGGGGGCAGTCAATGAGCAGTTCTTC	CASASGAVNEQFF
TRBV20-1	-	TRBD1	TRBJ2-3	TGCAGTGCTAGGGGGGAGACAGGGCTGGCGCAGTATTTT	CSARGETGLAQYF
TRBV11-3	few	-	TRBJ2-2	TGTGCCAGCAGCTTTAGGGGACCGAGTAACACCGGGGAGCTGTTTTTT	CASSFRGPSNTGELFF
TRBV7-9	few	-	TRBJ1-4	TGTGCCAGCAGCCCGGGACCCGGCAACCCTAATGAAAAACTGTTTTTT	CASSPGPGNPNEKLFF
TRBV28	few	-	TRBJ2-7	TGTGCCAGCAGTGACCAACTGGGAGCCTACGAGCAGTACTTC	CASSDQLGAYEQYF
TRBV20-1	-	TRBD1	TRBJ1-1	TGCAGTGCCCAACGGACAGGGAACACTGAAGCTTTCTTT	CSAQRTGNTEAFF
TRBV24-1	-	TRBD1	TRBJ2-3	TGTGCCACCAGTGATCAGACAGGGGGCGGCTCGGATACGCAGTATTTT	CATSDQTGGGSDTQYF
TRBV6-1	-	-	TRBJ1-2	TGTGCCAGCAGTGAACGCACGTACACCTTC	CASSERTYTF
TRBV9	-	-	TRBJ2-1	TGTGCCAGCAGCTTCGAGCGAGGTGAGCAGTTCTTC	CASSFERGEQFF
TRBV6-5	-	-	TRBJ2-5	TGTGCCAGCAGTTACTCAAACAGGGGGGGAGAGACCCAGTACTTC	CASSYSNRGGETQYF
TRBV27	-	TRBD2	TRBJ2-6	TGTGCCAGCAGGGGGCTAGCGGACTACTCTGGGGCCAACGTCCTGACTTTC	CASRGLADYSGANVLTF
TRBV12-3/TRBV12-4	-	-	TRBJ1-5	TGTGCCAGCAGACACCAACAGGGAAATAGCAATCAGCCCCAGCATTTT	CASRHQQGNSNQPQHF
TRBV4-1	few	TRBD1	TRBJ2-2	TGCGCCAGCAGCCAACCCGGGACAGGGTACACCGGGGAGCTGTTTTTT	CASSQPGTGYTGELFF
TRBV12-3/TRBV12-4	-	-	TRBJ1-6	TGTGCCAGCAGTCCAGACAGCTCGAATTCACCCCTCCACTTT	CASSPDSSNSPLHF
TRBV27	-	TRBD1	TRBJ2-7	TGTGCCAGCAGGATACCCGGGACAGGGTTCTACGAGCAGTACTTC	CASRIPGTGFYEQYF
TRBV2	few	TRBD2	TRBJ2-1	TGTGCCAGCAGTGGTTGGGCTAGCGGAAACAGAAACAATGAGCAGTTCTTC	CASSGWASGNRNNEQFF
TRBV12-3/TRBV12-4	-	-	TRBJ2-7	TGTGCCAGCAGCCGCGACAGACAATACGAGCAGTACTTC	CASSRDRQYEQYF
TRBV12-3/TRBV12-4	-	TRBD2	TRBJ2-1	TGTGCCAGCAGGACTAGCGGGAGGGCTAGCTCCTACAATGAGCAGTTCTTC	CASRTSGRASSYNEQFF
TRBV20-1	many	-	TRBJ1-2	TGCAGTGCTAGAGCCACAGGGTACTATGGCTACACCTTC	CSARATGYYGYTF
TRBV3-1	-	-	TRBJ2-1	TGTGCCAGCAGCCAAGTTGCCGGGGCGCAGTTCTTC	CASSQVAGAQFF
TRBV20-1	few	-	TRBJ1-4	TGCAGTGCTAGAGATCCGGGACAACTTAATGAAAAACTGTTTTTT	CSARDPGQLNEKLFF
TRBV6-2/TRBV6-3	many	-	TRBJ1-5	TGTGCCAGCAGTTCAGGTCAGCCCCAGCATTTT	CASSSGQPQHF
TRBV11-2	-	-	TRBJ2-2	TGTGCCAGCAGAACCCGGACTGGGGGCGCGGACACCGGGGAGCTGTTTTTT	CASRTRTGGADTGELFF
TRBV5-6	few	TRBD2	TRBJ2-7	TGTGCCAGCAGCTTGTCAGCGGGAGGCCCCTACGAGCAGTACTTC	CASSLSAGGPYEQYF
TRBV20-1	few	-	TRBJ2-2	TGCAGTGCTAGGAGGTGGGGGAACACCGGGGAGCTGTTTTTT	CSARRWGNTGELFF
TRBV12-3/TRBV12-4	few	-	TRBJ2-3	TGTGCCAGCAAGCGGCAGGGAAGCACAGATACGCAGTATTTT	CASKRQGSTDTQYF
TRBV7-6	many	-	TRBJ1-4	TGTGCCAGCAGTCATAGGGGCAGTAATGAAAAACTGTTTTTT	CASSHRGSNEKLFF
TRBV10-1	few	-	TRBJ2-2	TGCGCCAGCAGTGAAGGGGGAAACACCGGGGAGCTGTTTTTT	CASSEGGNTGELFF
TRBV18	-	-	TRBJ2-7	TGTGCCAGCTCACCACGCAGGGGAGAGCAGTACTTC	CASSPRRGEQYF
TRBV5-4	few	TRBD1	TRBJ2-3	TGTGCCAGCAGCTTACGAACAGGGGTGGGCACAGATACGCAGTATTTT	CASSLRTGVGTDTQYF
TRBV4-2	-	-	TRBJ1-1	TGTGCCAGCAGCCAGGTAATCTCAGGGGTTGAAGCTTTCTTT	CASSQVISGVEAFF
TRBV7-2	-	TRBD2	TRBJ2-1	TGTGCCAGCAGCTCCTCCCCCTCTAGCGGGCTAAGTTCCTACAATGAGCAGTTCTTC	CASSSSPSSGLSSYNEQFF
TRBV25-1	few	-	TRBJ2-7	TGTGCCAGCAGTGGGTCCAGGACCTACGAGCAGTACTTC	CASSGSRTYEQYF
TRBV4-2	few	TRBD2	TRBJ2-1	TGTGCCAGCAGCCAAGACCCTAGCGGGAGTAGATACAATGAGCAGTTCTTC	CASSQDPSGSRYNEQFF
TRBV6-6	-	TRBD2	TRBJ2-1	TGTGCCAGCAGTTTCTTAGCGGGCAGCTCCTACAATGAGCAGTTCTTC	CASSFLAGSSYNEQFF
TRBV19	many	-	TRBJ1-5	TGTGCCAGTAGTAAACAAGACAGCAATCAGCCCCAGCATTTT	CASSKQDSNQPQHF